Following are 22 T cell receptor beta chains from one sample sequenced in a study of blood T cell repertoires in COVID-19. TCRdb's table, derived via immunoSEQ multiplex PCR, lists solely in-frame clones and lacks some. This sample has around 80,000 clones, with over 70% found just once. Material for sequencing was peripheral blood. These receptors were obtained from a man older than 75 with acute or convalescent COVID-19.

The genes are TRBV5-1 and TRBJ1-1, with D unclear. The germline V gene encodes CDR1 SGHRS and CDR2 YFSETQ. V was clipped by 4 bases and J by 4 bases, with 11 bases between them. This CDR3 has 13 amino acids. The CDR3 here is CASSRGVSTEAFF. CDR3 nucleotide sequence: TGCGCCAGCAGCCGCGGAGTCTCCACTGAAGCTTTCTTT.

The V and J genes are TRBV27 and TRBJ1-1, with 10 bases matching TRBD1. Unmatched junction bases numbered 20, after V lost 6 bases and J lost 4 bases. From germline, CDR1 is MNHEY and CDR2 SMNVEV (reference sequence). The CDR3 contains 19 residues. CDR3 region: CASRRWLSRDRGPGTEAFF. For the CDR3, the DNA is TGTGCCAGCAGGAGATGGCTGTCCCGGGACAGGGGCCCTGGCACTGAAGCTTTCTTT.

This clone was seen a few times. The chain uses TRBV3-1 (or the pseudogene TRBV3-2) and TRBJ1-2; 9 nucleotides align to TRBD1. CDR1 is LGHDT, CDR2 YNNKEL, per germline (reference sequence). The V gene end was trimmed by 4 bases and the J gene end by 7 bases; junction bases not matched to a gene: 13. This CDR3 is built from 16 residues. CDR3 loop: CASSPTPDRGTSGYTF. The CDR3 coding sequence is TGTGCCAGCAGCCCGACACCCGACAGGGGGACCTCTGGCTACACCTTC.

The chain is built from TRBV7-2 and TRBJ2-7, with 7 bases lining up with TRBD1. Losses at the gene ends were 6 bases for V and 2 bases for J; bases not matched to a gene: 7. Germline values: CDR1 SGHTA, CDR2 FQGNSA. CDR3 length equals 14 residues. CDR3 sequence: CASSPRQGPYEQYF. The CDR3 DNA reads as TGTGCCAGCAGTCCTAGACAGGGACCCTACGAGCAGTACTTC.

The chain recombines TRBV5-1 with TRBJ2-1; possible D gene TRBD2, 6 bases. V lost 0 bases, J lost 0 bases, and 7 bases lay in between. Looked up from germline, CDR1 is SGHRS and CDR2 is YFSETQ. The CDR3 is 15 residues long. The CDR3 bases are TGCGCCAGCAGCTTGGTGGGGGGCTCCTACAATGAGCAGTTCTTC. Its protein product is CASSLVGGSYNEQFF.

This clone was seen a handful of times. The rearrangement uses TRBV10-2 and TRBJ2-7; 9 bases agree with TRBD1. Germline CDR1 WSHSY, CDR2 SAAADI. This CDR3 is built from 12 residues. Trimming at V came to 7 bases and at J to 5 bases, leaving 3 bases not matched to a gene. CDR3: CASNGQGNEQYF. Here the CDR3 DNA reads TGCGCCAGCAACGGACAGGGGAACGAGCAGTACTTC.

This rearrangement joins TRBV5-5 to TRBJ1-4; 8 nucleotides line up with TRBD1. V was clipped by 4 bases and J by 12 bases; unmatched bases: 11. The CDR3 is 14 amino acids. The germline V gene encodes CDR1 SGHKS and CDR2 YYEKEE (reference sequence). CDR3 protein: CASSAEGQGMELFF. The CDR3 nucleotides read TGTGCCAGCAGCGCGGAAGGACAGGGTATGGAACTGTTTTTT. Combining the CDR3 with reference TRBV5-5 and TRBJ1-4 gives the whole variable domain DAGVTQSPTHLIKTRGQQVTLRCSPISGHKSVSWYQQVLGQGPQFIFQYYEKEERGRGNFPDRFSARQFPNYSSELNVNALLLGDSALYLCASSAEGQGMELFFGSGTQLSVL.

V gene TRBV18 combines with J gene TRBJ2-7, with D possibly TRBD2 on 6 matching bases. The length of the CDR3 is 14 residues. Per the germline V gene, CDR1 is KGHSH and CDR2 is LQKENI. Trimming cost V 4 bases and J 3 bases, with 13 bases left between them. CDR3 bases: TGTGCCAGCTCACAGGCGGAGGGCTTCTACGAGCAGTACTTC. Protein product: CASSQAEGFYEQYF.

This sequence joins TRBV25-1 and TRBJ1-2; 10 nucleotides align to TRBD1. Germline CDR1 is MGHDK and CDR2 is SYGVNS. J lost 4 bases, V lost 6 bases, and 5 bases had no gene match. CDR3 length: 14 amino acids. CDR3 residues: CASRGQGTGYGYTF. CDR3 sequence (DNA): TGTGCCAGCAGGGGACAGGGGACGGGCTATGGCTACACCTTC.

The chain carries TRBV5-1 and TRBJ2-3; 8 bases line up with TRBD2. Germline CDR1 is SGHRS and CDR2 is YFSETQ. CDR3 size: 12 residues. J was trimmed by 6 bases and V by 4 bases; bases with no gene match: 1. CDR3 bases: TGCGCCAGCAGCAGACTAGCGGATACGCAGTATTTT. Amino acids: CASSRLADTQYF.

A few counts support this clone. V usage is TRBV15 and J usage is TRBJ1-2; D remains unclear. The germline gives CDR1 LNHNV, CDR2 YYDKDF (reference sequence). V was cut by 1 base and J by 2 bases, with 11 bases left in between. This CDR3 spans 15 amino acids. The CDR3 DNA sequence: TGTGCCACCAGCAGAGGTTGGGGAGACAACTATGGCTACACCTTC. It specifies CATSRGWGDNYGYTF.

The chain links TRBV19 to TRBJ1-5, with 7 bases that match TRBD1. The ends lost 2 bases at V and 0 bases at J; junction bases unmatched: 4. Germline loops: CDR1 LNHDA, CDR2 SQIVND (reference sequence). The CDR3 loop spans 16 amino acids. The CDR3 protein is CASSIQGGYSNQPQHF. CDR3 nucleotide sequence: TGTGCCAGTAGTATACAGGGGGGATATAGCAATCAGCCCCAGCATTTT.

This chain links TRBV30 with TRBJ1-2; 10 bases fit TRBD1. The CDR3 spans 14 residues. V dropped 8 bases and J dropped 6; count of bases not matched to a gene: 12. From germline, CDR1 is GTSNPN and CDR2 SVGIG (reference sequence). CDR3 loop: CAATGGARLNGYTF. CDR3 coding DNA: TGTGCCGCGACAGGGGGCGCAAGGTTGAATGGCTACACCTTC.

The chain combines TRBV19 with TRBJ1-1; a possible D gene is TRBD1 (6 bases). The V and J ends lost 5 bases and 1 base respectively, with 17 bases between them. The CDR3 extends over 16 amino acids. Germline V gives CDR1 LNHDA, CDR2 SQIVND (reference sequence). The CDR3 sequence: CASSSPGAPKNTEAFF. CDR3 nucleotides: TGTGCCAGTAGTTCCCCAGGGGCGCCGAAGAACACTGAAGCTTTCTTT.

This chain joins TRBV5-6 and TRBJ1-1, with D possibly being TRBD1 (6 bases). Per the germline V gene, CDR1 is SGHDT and CDR2 is YYEEEE. This CDR3 spans 15 amino acids. V was shortened by 2 bases and J by 1 base, with 12 bases between the two germline ends. The CDR3 reads CASSFWGRWNTEAFF. As DNA, the CDR3 is TGTGCCAGCAGCTTCTGGGGGCGGTGGAACACTGAAGCTTTCTTT.

The chain joins TRBV2 to TRBJ1-2; D is undetermined. This CDR3 is 15 amino acids long. The germline CDR1 and CDR2 sequences are SNHLY and FYNNEI. Trimming took off 3 bases at V and 3 bases at J, with 14 bases between the two ends. This CDR3 reads CASSERERQYYGYTF. The DNA of the CDR3 is TGTGCCAGCAGTGAGAGGGAAAGGCAGTACTATGGCTACACCTTC.

This clone showed up just once. V usage is TRBV11-3 and J usage is TRBJ2-2; TRBD2 is a possible D gene (5 bases). Deletions cut 5 bases from V and 3 bases from J, with 10 bases between. CDR1 is SGHNT, CDR2 YENEEA, per germline. The CDR3 has 14 amino acids. In DNA, the CDR3 is TGTGCCAGCAGCCGGGGTCAATACACCGGGGAGCTGTTTTTT. This codes for CASSRGQYTGELFF.

V is TRBV5-8 and J is TRBJ2-5, with TRBD1 matching over 7 bases. This CDR3 comprises 13 residues. V lost 2 bases, J lost 5 bases, and 3 bases stayed unmatched. CDR1 is SGHTS and CDR2 is YDEGEE in the germline V gene. This CDR3 is CASSFEGAETQYF. DNA of the CDR3: TGTGCCAGCAGCTTTGAGGGGGCCGAGACCCAGTACTTC.

V is TRBV7-3 and J is TRBJ2-2; 10 bases are a match to TRBD2. V shed 5 bases, J shed 2 bases, and the junction held 5 bases outside the gene matches. Germline CDR1 SGHTA, CDR2 FQGTGA. The CDR3 covers 16 residues. The CDR3 nucleotides read TGTGCCAGCAGCCCTAGCGGGGGCACAAACACCGGGGAGCTGTTTTTT. This gives the protein CASSPSGGTNTGELFF.

In nucleotides, the CDR3 is TGCAGCGCAGCCCCCGGGACAGGGGGCGCCGATGGCTACACCTTC. Translated, it gives CSAAPGTGGADGYTF. The rearrangement uses TRBV29-1 and TRBJ1-2, with 12 bases aligning to TRBD1. The CDR3 has 15 residues. Unmatched junction bases numbered 12, after V lost 7 bases and J lost 6 bases. CDR1 and CDR2 (germline): SQVTM, ANQGSEA.

The chain combines TRBV28 with TRBJ1-2, with 9 bases aligning to TRBD1. In germline, CDR1 is MDHEN, CDR2 SYDVKM. This CDR3 contains 13 residues. Trimming at V came to 6 bases and at J to 8 bases, leaving 7 bases not matched to a gene. The CDR3 region has the DNA TGTGCCAGCAGACCACAGGGGGCACGGGGCTACACCTTC. Protein: CASRPQGARGYTF.

The chain employs TRBV11-2 and TRBJ2-3, with TRBD1 matching over 8 bases. Looked up from germline, CDR1 is SGHAT and CDR2 is FQNNGV. The V gene end was trimmed by 6 bases and the J gene end by 4 bases; junction bases not matched to a gene: 15. The CDR3 runs 17 residues. CDR3: CASSQIPGQGAADTQYF. The CDR3, as DNA: TGTGCCAGCAGTCAAATACCGGGGCAGGGGGCCGCAGATACGCAGTATTTT.